The T cell receptor (beta chain) described here comes from a study of T-cell reconstitution after alpha-beta-depleted transplantation in children. The TCRbeta library was prepared with unique molecular identifiers. TCRdb processed the PCR reads anew with MiXCR; each CDR3 protein has one entry. The sample shows around 200,000 distinct CDR3 sequences, about 6.4% of them seen only once. This clonotype appeared many times. V lost 1 base and J 6 bases, leaving 9 bases between the germline ends. CDR3 size: 13 residues. The sequence derives from a human donor who donated a stem cell graft to a child with Wiskott-Aldrich syndrome. V usage is TRBV12-3 or TRBV12-4 and J usage is TRBJ1-2; D remains ambiguous. This specimen was PBMCs from the stem cell graft donor, taken from the stem cell graft. The CDR3 loop reads CASSLVGRDGYTF. The CDR3 DNA is TGTGCCAGCAGTTTAGTAGGGAGAGATGGCTACACCTTC.